Each of the 4 T cell receptor beta chains below was sequenced from the same sample in a study of identical twins. TCRdb reprocessed the 5' RACE reads with MiXCR, giving one entry per CDR3 protein. The sample has 300,000 to 350,000 distinct CDR3 sequences; approximately 13% are singletons. This sample also belongs to another study, concerning yellow fever vaccine responses in identical twins.

Specimen: CD8+ T cells sorted from blood. The receptors here all came from a woman aged 18 to 35 in good health.

The rearrangement joins TRBV13 to TRBJ2-1, with TRBD1 as a possible D gene (6 bases). Germline V CDR1 and CDR2: PRHDT, FYEKMQ (reference sequence). V shed 4 bases and J shed 0 bases, with 10 bases lying between them. This CDR3 is built from 15 residues. CDR3 sequence: CASSSGHLSYNEQFF. The CDR3 nucleotides read TGTGCCAGCAGCTCGGGACACCTCTCCTACAATGAGCAGTTCTTC.

The rearrangement uses TRBV6-1 and TRBJ2-2; D is unclear. This CDR3 is built from 12 residues. V was clipped by 8 bases and J by 6 bases, with 10 bases between them. Germline values: CDR1 MNHNS, CDR2 SASEGT. The DNA for the CDR3 is TGTGCCAGCCCGGTGGGGTCCGGGGAGCTGTTTTTT. Its protein product is CASPVGSGELFF.

This clonotype appeared a few times. V usage is TRBV12-5 and J usage is TRBJ1-4; a possible D gene is TRBD1 (5 bases). The V and J ends lost 2 bases and 7 bases respectively, with 11 bases between them. This CDR3 spans 14 amino acids. Germline CDR1 reads LGHNT; CDR2 reads FRNRAP. The CDR3 coding sequence is TGTGCTAGTGGTTTGTGGCGGGGCGGTGAAAAACTGTTTTTT. It yields the protein CASGLWRGGEKLFF. Together with reference TRBV12-5 and TRBJ1-4, the CDR3 gives the full variable domain: DARVTQTPRHKVTEMGQEVTMRCQPILGHNTVFWYRQTMMQGLELLAYFRNRAPLDDSGMPKDRFSAEMPDATLATLKIQPSEPRDSAVYFCASGLWRGGEKLFFGSGTQLSVL.

The gene calls are TRBV7-7 and TRBJ2-1; 9 nucleotides align to TRBD1. J lost 7 bases, V lost 5 bases, and 9 bases had no gene match. CDR3 length: 15 amino acids. In germline, CDR1 is SSHAT, CDR2 FNYEAQ (reference sequence). The CDR3 is CASSQSPTGGNEQFF. CDR3 nucleotide sequence: TGTGCCAGCAGCCAAAGTCCGACAGGGGGGAATGAGCAGTTCTTC.